Below, one T cell receptor beta chain is given with its context. No antigen is known for it. The data derive from a study of T cell responses to AZD1222 COVID-19 vaccine. Study-wide results and limits: Mostly white British, mostly female donors; authors suggested clonal diversity may be underestimated. Variant regions that are unmutated are reportedly the target of nearly half of spike-specific TCRs.

TCRdb's copy holds only in-frame clones and misses some; the assay was immunoSEQ multiplex PCR. The sample includes under 200,000 clones, 94% of them seen just once. Trimming took 3 bases from V and 0 from J; bases not matched to a gene: 3. Germline lookup yields CDR1 SGHAT and CDR2 FQDESV (reference sequence). This CDR3 has 16 residues. The chain couples TRBV11-1 to TRBJ2-3, with TRBD2 matching over 10 bases. This specimen was peripheral blood, taken on day 0 of AZD1222 vaccination. This clonotype originated in an adult in good health. The CDR3 bases are TGTGCCAGCAGCTTCGGACTAGCGGTGAGCACAGATACGCAGTATTTT. It codes for CASSFGLAVSTDTQYF.